Included here is one TCR beta chain sequence, with context. Using immunoSEQ multiplex PCR, the repertoire was profiled, and TCRdb retains in-frame clones only, with some absent. Here the sample spans approximately 84,000 clones, roughly 82% being singletons. The V gene lost 5 bases and the J gene lost 4 bases, with 14 bases spanning the gap. The germline V gene has CDR1 MNHEY and CDR2 SVGAGI. CDR3 length: 15 residues. These data belong to a study of control samples from healthy donors and cancer patients. The TCR was taken from an older woman in good health. The sequenced sample was blood. The chain has TRBV6-5 and TRBJ2-2, with D perhaps matching TRBD1 or TRBD2 (5 bases each). The CDR3 bases are TGTGCCAGCAGTCCCCTCACAGGAGGCACCGGGGAGCTGTTTTTT. Encoded protein: CASSPLTGGTGELFF.